This T cell receptor beta chain was captured in a study of cytomegalovirus exposure and HLA in healthy donors. Turning to the study itself: Assignment to the Caucasian-associated ancestry cluster applied to over 70% of the approximately 400 genotyped donors. The study's findings and limits: A link between a missense DCLRE1C variant and TCR beta V- and J-gene trimming emerged from a later analysis. Specific recognition of CMV antigens was confirmed in vitro for a few chains (all CMV-associated).

This clone was seen a handful of times. Its target is not known. Germline assignment: CDR1 MNHNS and CDR2 SASEGT. There are 18 residues in the CDR3. Between the trimmed V and J ends, which lost 3 bases and 5 bases, there was a span of 22 bases. Researchers ran the PCR with 60 Vbeta and 13 Jbeta primers. The method was immunoSEQ multiplex PCR; TCRdb's version includes in-frame clones alone and lacks a portion of them. The table has under 150,000 clones, approximately 80% seen once; the top ten hold 0.94%. Sequencing was performed on PBMCs. This TCR was sampled from a woman aged 55-70 years in good health and CMV-seronegative. The genes are TRBV6-1 and TRBJ1-4; D call uncertain. The CDR3 region has the DNA TGTGCCAGCAGTGAGAGAGCTGGTCTCCTAGTCGACAATGAAAAACTGTTTTTT. It translates to CASSERAGLLVDNEKLFF.